This is a list of T cell receptor beta chains from one sample in a study of siplizumab effects on memory and regulatory T cells. The protocol was immunoSEQ multiplex PCR, while the TCRdb copy is restricted to in-frame clones and leaves out a portion. Found here are about 120,000 clones, roughly 94% of them singletons; the top ten hold roughly 1.7%. The sample taken for sequencing was non-Treg CD4+ T cells sorted from blood. These TCRs come from a human donor in good health. The CDR3 runs from the conserved cysteine through the conserved F or W. Fields, in order: D gene, clone size, J gene, V gene, CDR3 protein, CDR3 DNA. D genes are given only for firm matches. Not all rows give a size; the values are once, few, many and, for expanded clones, a class.

. | . | TRBJ1-1 | TRBV4-1 | CASSQGRARGLNTEAFF | TGCGCCAGCAGCCAAGGGCGGGCCAGGGGACTGAACACTGAAGCTTTCTTT
. | once | TRBJ1-6 | TRBV7-9 | CASSFTGMNSPLHF | TGTGCCAGCAGCTTTACAGGCATGAATTCACCCCTCCACTTT
. | once | TRBJ1-4 | TRBV9 | CASSGSGGRNEKLFF | TGTGCCAGCAGCGGTAGTGGAGGCCGTAATGAAAAACTGTTTTTT
. | . | TRBJ2-7 | TRBV6-5 | CASSYASWGDEQYF | TGTGCCAGCAGTTACGCGTCATGGGGGGACGAGCAGTACTTC
. | . | TRBJ2-2 | TRBV7-8 | CASSLLGERGTGELFF | TGTGCCAGCAGCTTACTCGGGGAAAGGGGCACCGGGGAGCTGTTTTTT
. | . | TRBJ2-1 | TRBV19 | CASSGDYNEQFF | TGTGCCAGTAGTGGAGATTACAATGAGCAGTTCTTC
. | . | TRBJ2-7 | TRBV2 | CASSEGGTLGEQYF | TGTGCCAGCAGTGAAGGGGGGACCCTCGGCGAGCAGTACTTC
. | . | TRBJ1-5 | TRBV6-5 | CASSKEVGNQPQHF | TGTGCCAGCTCCAAGGAGGTTGGCAATCAGCCCCAGCATTTT
. | . | TRBJ2-1 | TRBV5-4 | CASSLNWGNEQFF | TGTGCCAGCAGCTTGAATTGGGGTAATGAGCAGTTCTTC
. | . | TRBJ1-5 | TRBV6-1 | CASTPLKQGFQPQHF | TGTGCCAGCACCCCCTTAAAGCAGGGCTTCCAGCCCCAGCATTTT
TRBD1 | . | TRBJ1-6 | TRBV7-3 | CASSQGAVGSPLHF | TGTGCCAGCAGCCAGGGGGCGGTAGGGTCACCCCTCCACTTT
TRBD1 | . | TRBJ1-5 | TRBV4-1 | CASSQVGQSSNQPQHF | TGCGCCAGCAGCCAGGTGGGACAGTCTAGCAATCAGCCCCAGCATTTT
. | . | TRBJ2-3 | TRBV5-5 | CASSLGNSGGDTQYF | TGTGCCAGCAGCTTGGGGAATTCCGGCGGAGATACGCAGTATTTT
TRBD1 | once | TRBJ1-6 | TRBV5-1 | CASSPGDSYSPLHF | TGCGCCAGCAGCCCCGGGGACAGCTATTCACCCCTCCACTTT
TRBD1 | . | TRBJ2-5 | TRBV25-1 | CASVSGTGGETQYF | TGTGCCAGCGTATCCGGGACAGGGGGGGAGACCCAGTACTTC
. | . | TRBJ1-4 | TRBV6-5 | CASSYSISNEKLFF | TGTGCCAGCAGTTACTCGATTAGTAATGAAAAACTGTTTTTT
. | . | TRBJ1-2 | TRBV9 | CASSVDGAAYGYTF | TGTGCCAGCAGCGTAGATGGGGCCGCCTATGGCTACACCTTC
. | . | TRBJ2-5 | TRBV9 | CASSVGPGGTGSQETQYF | TGTGCCAGCAGCGTAGGGCCCGGGGGGACAGGTAGCCAAGAGACCCAGTACTTC
. | . | TRBJ2-1 | TRBV4-2 | CASSQARGGLYNEQFF | TGTGCCAGCAGCCAGGCGCGAGGGGGGCTGTACAATGAGCAGTTCTTC
. | . | TRBJ1-1 | TRBV9 | CASSVDRNTEAFF | TGTGCCAGCAGCGTAGACAGAAACACTGAAGCTTTCTTT
. | . | TRBJ1-1 | TRBV13 | CASGSRGSTEAFF | TGTGCCAGCGGAAGCAGGGGTAGCACTGAAGCTTTCTTT